The 27 T cell receptor beta chains below were found in one sample sequenced in a study of tumor-infiltrating lymphocytes in oesophageal squamous cell carcinoma. TCRdb fed the PCR reads into MiXCR, producing one record per CDR3 protein. This sample has about 13,000 distinct CDR3 sequences, with about 54% found just once. Sequences were obtained from esophageal tumor tissue. Every receptor here comes from a male donor with esophageal squamous cell carcinoma.

Concerning this clonotype: The junction departs from germline at one end; a sequencing error may be responsible. The V and J genes are TRBV7-6 and TRBJ2-1, with D possibly TRBD1 on 6 matching bases. The CDR3 extends over 17 amino acids. CDR1 and CDR2 (germline): SGHVS, FNYEAQ. CDR3 nucleotide sequence: TGTGCTAGCAGCTTATCCCTAGGTGAGACAGGTTGTGATGAGCAGTTCTTC. It specifies CASSLSLGETGCDEQFF.

The V and J genes are TRBV10-3 and TRBJ2-5; D possibly corresponds to TRBD1 (6 bases). CDR1 and CDR2 from the germline V gene are ENHRY and SYGVKD. CDR3 length equals 13 residues. V was trimmed by 6 bases and J by 4 bases, leaving 12 bases between them. DNA of the CDR3: TGTGCCATCAGGGGCATACAGGGAGAGACCCAGTACTTC. As protein: CAIRGIQGETQYF.

This chain uses TRBV5-6 with TRBJ1-2; D is possibly TRBD1 (5 bases). With 0 bases removed from V and 6 bases from J, the gap between germline ends came to 15 bases. CDR1 and CDR2 (germline): SGHDT, YYEEEE. CDR3 size: 15 residues. This CDR3 is CASSLAPRDWDGYTF. The CDR3 DNA is TGTGCCAGCAGCTTGGCCCCCAGGGACTGGGATGGCTACACCTTC.

This clonotype was counted only a few times. This sequence joins TRBV7-3 and TRBJ2-1; 7 bases map to TRBD2. This CDR3 spans 15 amino acids. Looked up from germline, CDR1 is SGHTA and CDR2 is FQGTGA. Trimming cost V 1 base and J 6 bases; bases outside gene matches: 6. As DNA, the CDR3 is TGTGCCAGCAGCTTAAGTTTTTCTAGCGGCAATGAGCAGTTCTTC. It codes for CASSLSFSSGNEQFF.

The genes are TRBV10-1 and TRBJ2-5; D remains unclear. The CDR3 contains 15 residues. Germline CDR1 WNHNN, CDR2 SYGVQD (reference sequence). Trimming shortened V by 0 bases and J by 5 bases, and 13 bases separated the two germline ends. The CDR3 loop reads CASSESIQVGETQYF. The CDR3 bases are TGCGCCAGCAGTGAGTCGATTCAGGTCGGGGAGACCCAGTACTTC.

This chain connects TRBV7-3 to TRBJ2-3; TRBD2 matches 8 bases. The ends lost 5 bases at V and 0 bases at J; junction bases unmatched: 10. The germline CDR1 and CDR2 sequences are SGHTA and FQGTGA. The CDR3 covers 17 residues. The CDR3 region has the DNA TGTGCCAGCAGCCTCCGCCCGACTAGCGTCAGCACAGATACGCAGTATTTT. Protein: CASSLRPTSVSTDTQYF.

About this clonotype: At one end, the junction sequence differs from germline, possibly due to a read error. The rearrangement joins TRBV7-6 to TRBJ2-1, with 9 bases aligning to TRBD2. CDR1 is SGHVS, CDR2 FNYEAQ, per germline. This CDR3 has 15 amino acids. The CDR3 loop reads CASSPSSGNRGEQFF. CDR3 in DNA: TGTGCTAGCAGCCCCTCTAGCGGGAATAGGGGTGAGCAGTTCTTC.

The genes are TRBV7-8 and TRBJ2-7; D not resolved. Trimming removed 0 bases at V and 0 bases at J, with 9 bases between. This CDR3 region has 15 residues. Germline-derived CDR1 and CDR2 are SGHVS and FQNEAQ. CDR3 nucleotide sequence: TGTGCCAGCAGCTTAGCAGGACGGACCTCCTACGAGCAGTACTTC. It yields the protein CASSLAGRTSYEQYF.

The CDR3 region is CASKEGDSYNSPLHF. As DNA, the CDR3 is TGTGCCAGTAAGGAGGGGGACTCCTATAATTCACCCCTCCACTTT. The chain uses TRBV19 and TRBJ1-6; maybe TRBD1 (6 bases). The V and J ends lost 7 bases and 0 bases respectively, with 10 bases between them. Germline values: CDR1 LNHDA, CDR2 SQIVND (reference sequence). There are 15 residues in the CDR3.

V gene TRBV7-2 combines with J gene TRBJ2-5; no reliable D call. The J call could be wrong; TRBJ2-7 is a better fit for the DNA end. This CDR3 has 13 residues. Germline CDR1 is SGHTA and CDR2 is FQGNSA. CDR3 sequence reads: CASSRGNSYEQYF. The CDR3 DNA is TGTGCCAGCAGCCGAGGCAACTCCTACGAGCAGTACTTC.

The rearrangement joins TRBV7-6 to TRBJ2-1; 7 nucleotides match TRBD2. Germline loops: CDR1 SGHVS, CDR2 FNYEAQ. Trimming at V came to 1 base and at J to 4 bases, leaving 4 bases not matched to a gene. The CDR3 totals 15 residues. The chain's CDR3 is CASSLDPSGYNEQFF. As DNA, the CDR3 is TGTGCCAGCAGCTTAGACCCTAGCGGATACAATGAGCAGTTCTTC.

This rearrangement joins TRBV7-6 to TRBJ2-3; D is unresolved. The J call may be in error: the DNA end matches TRBJ2-5 better. The CDR3 has 12 residues. From germline, CDR1 is SGHVS and CDR2 FNYEAQ. This CDR3 is CASSLSGETQYF. CDR3 DNA sequence: TGTGCCAGCAGCTTGTCAGGCGAGACCCAGTACTTC.

The chain carries TRBV11-2 and TRBJ2-4; D gene unclear. With the DNA end fitting TRBJ2-1 better, the J assignment may be wrong. Germline loops: CDR1 SGHAT, CDR2 FQNNGV. CDR3 length: 13 residues. The CDR3 is CASSLDGYNEQFF. In nucleotides, the CDR3 is TGTGCCAGCAGCTTGGACGGTTACAATGAGCAGTTCTTC.

This clonotype occurred once. The genes are TRBV12-3 or TRBV12-4 and TRBJ1-3; no clear D gene. Trimming removed 9 bases from V and 0 bases from J, with 9 bases in between. The CDR3 length is 13 residues. CDR3 region: CASRRNSGNTIYF. In nucleotides, the CDR3 is TGTGCCAGTAGACGGAACTCTGGAAACACCATATATTTT.

As to this clonotype: A read error is likely, as this CDR3 ends without the conserved phenylalanine or tryptophan. The DNA is left out, because the CDR3 cannot be placed on it with certainty; the CDR3 is given as TCRdb lists it. The chain joins TRBV7-4 to TRBJ2-6; TRBD1 reflects the table's D call only, with no check against the DNA. Germline V lookup: CDR1 SGHVT, CDR2 SQSDAQ. The CDR3 region is 15 residues in length, termini included. This chain's CDR3 is CASRKEGYNEQFFGA.

This clonotype was detected ten times or more. The chain couples TRBV11-2 to TRBJ1-6; D is perhaps TRBD1 (5 bases). The germline CDR1 and CDR2 sequences are SGHAT and FQNNGV. V lost 1 base and J 10 bases, leaving 11 bases between the germline ends. This CDR3 is built from 14 residues. The CDR3 DNA follows: TGTGCCAGCAGCTTAGGTGGGGCCGGCTCACCCCTCCACTTT. Translation gives CASSLGGAGSPLHF.

This clonotype is medium-sized in the sample. The genes are TRBV7-2 and TRBJ1-4; tentative D call: TRBD1 (5 bases). Germline V gene sequence: CDR1 SGHTA, CDR2 FQGNSA. V gave up 5 bases and J gave up 3 bases, with 13 bases separating them. The CDR3 sequence is 15 residues long. The CDR3 DNA reads TGTGCCAGCAGCGCCGACAGCTACCCTAATGAAAAACTGTTTTTT. Protein: CASSADSYPNEKLFF.

This clonotype has ten or more counts. V is TRBV18 and J is TRBJ1-2; 8 bases agree with TRBD1. The junction had 3 bases not matched to a gene; V was cut back by 3 bases and J by 3 bases. Germline V gene sequence: CDR1 KGHSH, CDR2 LQKENI. This CDR3 contains 14 residues. The DNA of the CDR3 is TGTGCCAGCTCACCGGCACAGGGGGACTATGGCTACACCTTC. Translated, it gives CASSPAQGDYGYTF.

The rearrangement links TRBV12-3 or TRBV12-4 to TRBJ1-1; D gene uncertain. The CDR3 spans 14 residues. Trimming removed 3 bases at V and 4 bases at J, with 12 bases between. CDR3: CASSLDPWGTEAFF. In DNA form, the CDR3 reads TGTGCCAGCAGTTTGGACCCCTGGGGCACTGAAGCTTTCTTT.

V gene TRBV7-2 combines with J gene TRBJ2-4; no definite D call. The last part of the DNA fits TRBJ2-7 better; the J call may be wrong. The CDR3 is made up of 13 amino acids. Germline CDR1 and CDR2: SGHTA and FQGNSA. The CDR3 spells CASSPAVDVEQYF. CDR3 bases: TGTGCCAGCAGCCCGGCCGTAGACGTCGAGCAGTACTTC.

This sequence joins TRBV6-6 and TRBJ2-7, with 11 bases aligning to TRBD2. This CDR3 region has 16 residues. Germline CDR1 is MNHNY and CDR2 is SVGAGI (reference sequence). The junction had 6 bases not matched to a gene; V was cut back by 2 bases and J by 3 bases. The CDR3 loop reads CASSYRLTSGVYEQYF. Written as DNA, the CDR3 is TGTGCCAGCAGTTACAGGTTGACTAGCGGGGTCTACGAGCAGTACTTC.

The sample holds a few counts of this clonotype. V usage is TRBV3-1 and J usage is TRBJ2-5, with D uncertain. This CDR3 has 12 amino acids. Germline lookup yields CDR1 LGHDT and CDR2 YNNKEL (reference sequence). The V and J ends lost 1 base and 5 bases respectively, with 5 bases between them. CDR3: CASSQGGETQYF. The CDR3 DNA reads as TGTGCCAGCAGCCAAGGTGGGGAGACCCAGTACTTC.

This clonotype was seen a few times. The DNA is left out, because the CDR3 cannot be placed on it with certainty; the CDR3 is given as TCRdb lists it. The genes are TRBV7-5 and TRBJ2-1; the table's D call, TRBD2, has no DNA check behind it. TRBV7-5 is a pseudogene locus. A total of 19 residues make up the CDR3, ends included. The CDR3 sequence is CISVPEAGLAEGSNNEQFF.

The rearrangement joins TRBV24-1 to TRBJ2-3; the match to TRBD2 covers 7 bases. The CDR3 is 16 residues long. V lost 3 bases, J lost 1 base, and 6 bases stayed unmatched. The germline V gene encodes CDR1 KGHDR and CDR2 SFDVKD. The CDR3 loop reads CATSDMTSTGTDTQYF. Here the CDR3 DNA reads TGTGCCACCAGTGATATGACTAGCACGGGCACAGATACGCAGTATTTT.

The gene calls are TRBV6-6 and TRBJ2-1; 9 positions match TRBD2. The J call may be incorrect, as the DNA end agrees better with TRBJ2-7. Germline V gene sequence: CDR1 MNHNY, CDR2 SVGAGI (reference sequence). The CDR3 sequence is 15 residues long. CDR3 amino acids: CASSYSSGSSYEQYF. The DNA for the CDR3 is TGTGCCAGCAGTTACTCTAGCGGGAGCTCCTACGAGCAGTACTTC.

This clonotype was seen only a few times. The chain carries TRBV27 and TRBJ2-5; no clear D. The CDR3 is 13 amino acids. The germline V gene has CDR1 MNHEY and CDR2 SMNVEV (reference sequence). Trimming removed 5 bases at V and 0 bases at J, with 7 bases between. CDR3 loop: CASSPEYQETQYF. DNA for the CDR3: TGTGCCAGCAGTCCCGAATACCAAGAGACCCAGTACTTC.

This clonotype was counted ten times or more. The gene calls are TRBV7-3 and TRBJ1-1; TRBD1 matches 8 bases. Trimming took 5 bases from V and 4 from J; bases not matched to a gene: 3. The germline CDR1 and CDR2 sequences are SGHTA and FQGTGA. The CDR3 sequence is 13 residues long. The CDR3 nucleotides are TGTGCCAGCAGCCCTACAGGGGGCACTGAAGCTTTCTTT. Translated: CASSPTGGTEAFF.